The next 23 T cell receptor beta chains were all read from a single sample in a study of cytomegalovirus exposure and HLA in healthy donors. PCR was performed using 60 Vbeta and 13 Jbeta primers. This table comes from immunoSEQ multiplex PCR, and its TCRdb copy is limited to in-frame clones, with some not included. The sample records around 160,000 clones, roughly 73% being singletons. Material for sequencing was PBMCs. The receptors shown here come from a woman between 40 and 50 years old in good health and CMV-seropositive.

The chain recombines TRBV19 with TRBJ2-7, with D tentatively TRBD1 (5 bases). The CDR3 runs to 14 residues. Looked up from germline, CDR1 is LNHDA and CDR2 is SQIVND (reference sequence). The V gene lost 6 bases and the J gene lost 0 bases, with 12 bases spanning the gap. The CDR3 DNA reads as TGTGCCAGTAGCGACAGCCCGAGCTCCTACGAGCAGTACTTC. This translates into CASSDSPSSYEQYF.

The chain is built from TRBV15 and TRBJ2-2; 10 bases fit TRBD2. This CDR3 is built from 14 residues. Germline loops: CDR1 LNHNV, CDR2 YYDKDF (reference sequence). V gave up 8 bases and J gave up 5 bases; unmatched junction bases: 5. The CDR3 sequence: CATGLAGETGELFF. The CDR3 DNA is TGTGCCACCGGCCTAGCGGGAGAGACCGGGGAGCTGTTTTTT.

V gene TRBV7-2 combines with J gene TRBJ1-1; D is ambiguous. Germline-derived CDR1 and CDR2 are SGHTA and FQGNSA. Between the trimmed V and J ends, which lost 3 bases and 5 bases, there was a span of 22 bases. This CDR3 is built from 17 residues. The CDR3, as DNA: TGTGCCAGCAGCTTCCGGGCCCTGATAGGTGGGAGGACTGAAGCTTTCTTT. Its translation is CASSFRALIGGRTEAFF.

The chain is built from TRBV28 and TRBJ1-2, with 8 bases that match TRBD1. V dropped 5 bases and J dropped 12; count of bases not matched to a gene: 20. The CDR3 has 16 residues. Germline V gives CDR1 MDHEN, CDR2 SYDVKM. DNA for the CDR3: TGTGCCAGCAGTCGAATCCGGACAGGGTTCCTAGGGGGCCACACCTTC. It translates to CASSRIRTGFLGGHTF.

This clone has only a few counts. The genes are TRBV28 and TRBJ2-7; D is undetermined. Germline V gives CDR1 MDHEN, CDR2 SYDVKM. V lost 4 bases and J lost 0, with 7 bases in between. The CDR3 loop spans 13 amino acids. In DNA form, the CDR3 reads TGTGCCAGCAGTTCTCCGGGCTCCTACGAGCAGTACTTC. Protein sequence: CASSSPGSYEQYF.

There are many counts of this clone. The CDR3 is CASSVLSGSINYGYTF. In DNA, the CDR3 is TGTGCCAGCAGTGTACTTTCCGGGTCGATTAACTATGGCTACACCTTC. The rearrangement links TRBV6-1 to TRBJ1-2; D unclear. The V gene's germline CDR1 is MNHNS and CDR2 SASEGT. There are 16 residues in the CDR3. V lost 4 bases and J 1 base, leaving 16 bases between the germline ends.

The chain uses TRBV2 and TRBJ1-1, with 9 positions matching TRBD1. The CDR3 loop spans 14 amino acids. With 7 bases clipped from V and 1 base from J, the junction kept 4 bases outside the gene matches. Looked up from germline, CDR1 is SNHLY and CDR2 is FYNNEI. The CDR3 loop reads CASTLTGGNTEAFF. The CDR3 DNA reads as TGTGCCAGCACCTTGACAGGGGGGAACACTGAAGCTTTCTTT.

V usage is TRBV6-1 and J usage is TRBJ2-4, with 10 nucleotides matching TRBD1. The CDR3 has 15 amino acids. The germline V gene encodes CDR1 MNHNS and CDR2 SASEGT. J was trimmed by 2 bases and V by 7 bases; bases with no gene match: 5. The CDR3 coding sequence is TGTGCCAGCAAGGGACAGGGGATATCCAAAAACATTCAGTACTTC. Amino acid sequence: CASKGQGISKNIQYF.

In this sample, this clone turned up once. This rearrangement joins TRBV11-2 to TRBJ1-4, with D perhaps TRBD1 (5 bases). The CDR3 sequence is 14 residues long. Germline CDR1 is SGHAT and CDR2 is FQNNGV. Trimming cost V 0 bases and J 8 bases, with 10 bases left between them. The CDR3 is CASSLERGGEKLFF. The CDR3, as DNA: TGTGCCAGCAGCTTAGAGAGGGGAGGAGAAAAACTGTTTTTT.

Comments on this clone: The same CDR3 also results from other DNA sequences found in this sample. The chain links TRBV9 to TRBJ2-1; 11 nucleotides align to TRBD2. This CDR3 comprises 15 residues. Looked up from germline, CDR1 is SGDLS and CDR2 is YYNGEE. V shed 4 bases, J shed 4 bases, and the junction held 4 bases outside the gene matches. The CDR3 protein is CASSPRLAGYNEQFF. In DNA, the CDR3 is TGTGCCAGCAGCCCTCGACTAGCGGGGTACAATGAGCAGTTCTTC.

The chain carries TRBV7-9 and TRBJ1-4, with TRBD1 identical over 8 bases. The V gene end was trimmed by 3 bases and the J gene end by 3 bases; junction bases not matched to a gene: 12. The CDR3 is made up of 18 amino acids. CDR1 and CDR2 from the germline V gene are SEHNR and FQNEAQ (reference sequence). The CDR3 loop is CASSFPQTGAFSNEKLFF. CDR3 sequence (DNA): TGTGCCAGCAGCTTTCCCCAGACAGGGGCGTTTTCTAATGAAAAACTGTTTTTT.

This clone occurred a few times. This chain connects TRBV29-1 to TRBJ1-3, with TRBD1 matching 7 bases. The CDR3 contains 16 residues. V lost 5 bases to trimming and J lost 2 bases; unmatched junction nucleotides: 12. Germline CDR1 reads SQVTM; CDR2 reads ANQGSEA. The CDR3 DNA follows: TGCAGCGTTCAGGACGGAAGGGGGCCCGCTGGAAACACCATATATTTT. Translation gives CSVQDGRGPAGNTIYF. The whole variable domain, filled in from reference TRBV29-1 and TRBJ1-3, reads SAVISQKPSRDICQRGTSLTIQCQVDSQVTMMFWYRQQPGQSLTLIATANQGSEATYESGFVIDKFPISRPNLTFSTLTVSNMSPEDSSIYLCSVQDGRGPAGNTIYFGEGSWLTVV.

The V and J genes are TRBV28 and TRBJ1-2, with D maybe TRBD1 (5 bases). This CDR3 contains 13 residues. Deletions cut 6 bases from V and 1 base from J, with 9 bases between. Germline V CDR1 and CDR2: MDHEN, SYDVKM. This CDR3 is CASSTTVNYGYTF. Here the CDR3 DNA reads TGTGCCAGCAGCACGACAGTTAACTATGGCTACACCTTC.

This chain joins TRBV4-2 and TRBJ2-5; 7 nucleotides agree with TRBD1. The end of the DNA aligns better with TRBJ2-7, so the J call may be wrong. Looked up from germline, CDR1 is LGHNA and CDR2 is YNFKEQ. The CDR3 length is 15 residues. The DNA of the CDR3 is TGTGCCAGCAGCCAAGATCCCGGGACAGACGACGAGCAGTACTTC. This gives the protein CASSQDPGTDDEQYF.

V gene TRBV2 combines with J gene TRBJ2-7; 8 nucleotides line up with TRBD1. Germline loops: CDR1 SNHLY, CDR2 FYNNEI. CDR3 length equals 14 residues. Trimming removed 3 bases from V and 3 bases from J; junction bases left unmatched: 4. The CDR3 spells CASSDNTGGYEQYF. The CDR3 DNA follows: TGTGCCAGCAGTGATAACACAGGGGGCTACGAGCAGTACTTC. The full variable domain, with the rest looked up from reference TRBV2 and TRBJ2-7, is EPEVTQTPSHQVTQMGQEVILRCVPISNHLYFYWYRQILGQKVEFLVSFYNNEISEKSEIFDDQFSVERPDGSNFTLKIRSTKLEDSAMYFCASSDNTGGYEQYFGPGTRLTVT.

CDR3 sequence reads: CASSQRPGQGNTIYF. The CDR3 nucleotides are TGCGCCAGCAGCCAACGCCCGGGACAGGGAAACACCATATATTTT. The rearrangement joins TRBV4-1 to TRBJ1-3; TRBD1 matches at 7 bases. Germline CDR1 is MGHRA and CDR2 is YSYEKL. With 2 bases clipped from V and 4 bases from J, the junction kept 5 bases outside the gene matches. CDR3 size: 15 residues.

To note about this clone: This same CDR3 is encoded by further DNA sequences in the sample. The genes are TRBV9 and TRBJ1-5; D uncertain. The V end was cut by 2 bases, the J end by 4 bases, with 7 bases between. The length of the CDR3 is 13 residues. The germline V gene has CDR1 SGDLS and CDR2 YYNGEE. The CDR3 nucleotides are TGTGCCAGCAGCGTCGGGGAAAATCAGCCCCAGCATTTT. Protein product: CASSVGENQPQHF.

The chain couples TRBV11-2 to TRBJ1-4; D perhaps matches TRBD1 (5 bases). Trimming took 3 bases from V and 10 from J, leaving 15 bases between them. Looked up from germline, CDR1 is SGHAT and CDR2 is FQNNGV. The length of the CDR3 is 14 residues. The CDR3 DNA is TGTGCCAGCAGCTTGGAACTCGGCCAGGGAAAACTGTTTTTT. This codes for CASSLELGQGKLFF. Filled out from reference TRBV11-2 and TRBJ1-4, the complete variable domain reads EAGVAQSPRYKIIEKRQSVAFWCNPISGHATLYWYQQILGQGPKLLIQFQNNGVVDDSQLPKDRFSAERLKGVDSTLKIQPAKLEDSAVYLCASSLELGQGKLFFGSGTQLSVL.

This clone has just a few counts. The CDR3, as DNA: TGTGCCAGCAGCCAAGCCAGGGCCCCTGAGCAGTTCTTC. Its translation: CASSQARAPEQFF. This chain connects TRBV4-2 to TRBJ2-1; the D gene is possibly TRBD1 (5 bases). The CDR3 runs to 13 residues. Per germline, CDR1 LGHNA and CDR2 YNFKEQ. V lost 1 base, J lost 9 bases, and 10 bases lay in between.

The CDR3 sequence: CASSSAMFTSGENIQYF. CDR3 bases: TGTGCCAGCAGTTCTGCCATGTTCACTAGCGGGGAAAACATTCAGTACTTC. This chain links TRBV2 with TRBJ2-4, with 10 bases fitting TRBD2. Germline V CDR1 and CDR2: SNHLY, FYNNEI. The CDR3 loop spans 17 amino acids. Trimming took 5 bases from V and 5 from J; bases not matched to a gene: 12.

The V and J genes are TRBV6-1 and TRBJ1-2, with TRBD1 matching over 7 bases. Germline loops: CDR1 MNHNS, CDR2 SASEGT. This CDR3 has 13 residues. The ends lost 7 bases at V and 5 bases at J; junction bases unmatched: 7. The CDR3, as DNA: TGTGCCAGCATCACCGGGACAGTATATGGCTACACCTTC. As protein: CASITGTVYGYTF.

This CDR3 is CASSNPRYEQYF. CDR3 DNA: TGTGCCAGCAGTAACCCGCGATACGAGCAGTACTTC. The rearrangement uses TRBV6-1 and TRBJ2-7; D is undetermined. Trimming cost V 5 bases and J 4 bases, with 9 bases left between them. This CDR3 contains 12 residues. Looked up from germline, CDR1 is MNHNS and CDR2 is SASEGT.

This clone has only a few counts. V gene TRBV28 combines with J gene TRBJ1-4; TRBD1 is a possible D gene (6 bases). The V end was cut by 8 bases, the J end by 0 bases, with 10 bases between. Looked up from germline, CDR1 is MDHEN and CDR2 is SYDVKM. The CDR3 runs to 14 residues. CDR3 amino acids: CASLPGATNEKLFF. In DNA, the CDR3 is TGTGCCAGCCTCCCAGGGGCAACTAATGAAAAACTGTTTTTT.